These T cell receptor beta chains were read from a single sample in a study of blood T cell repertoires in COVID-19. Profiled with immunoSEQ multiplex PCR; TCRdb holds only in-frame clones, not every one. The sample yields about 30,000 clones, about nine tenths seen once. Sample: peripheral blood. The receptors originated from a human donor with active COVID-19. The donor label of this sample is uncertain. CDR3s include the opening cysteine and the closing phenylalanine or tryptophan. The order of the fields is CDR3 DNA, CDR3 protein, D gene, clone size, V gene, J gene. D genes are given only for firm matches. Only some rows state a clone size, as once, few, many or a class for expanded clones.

TGTGCCAGCAGCCAGGTAGCGGGAGTCGTTGAGCAGTACTTC	CASSQVAGVVEQYF	TRBD2	NA	TRBV3-1/TRBV3-2	TRBJ2-7
TGCGCCAGCAGCTGGGGGACAGGGGGTCAGGAAAAACTGTTTTTT	CASSWGTGGQEKLFF	TRBD1	NA	TRBV5-1	TRBJ1-4
TGTGCCAGCAGTTCAATCACCGCGGGAGATTCTTCGAACACCGGGGAGCTGTTTTTT	CASSSITAGDSSNTGELFF	TRBD2	few	TRBV7-3	TRBJ2-2
TGTGCCAGCAGTCTAACAGGGTGGAATGGCTACACCTTC	CASSLTGWNGYTF	NA	NA	TRBV28	TRBJ1-2
TGCGCCAGCAGCCCGACCCCCCGGGACAGAGTGAGGAGGGCCTACAATGAGCAGTTCTTC	CASSPTPRDRVRRAYNEQFF	NA	NA	TRBV4-1	TRBJ2-1
TGTGCCAGCAGAAGCCACTCTGGGGCCAACGTCCTGACTTTC	CASRSHSGANVLTF	NA	NA	TRBV6-4	TRBJ2-6
TGTGCCAGCAGCTCCCCCACTAGCGGGAGAAATGAGCAGTTCTTC	CASSSPTSGRNEQFF	TRBD2	once	TRBV7-2	TRBJ2-1
TGTGCCAGCAGCCGGGGACATCAGTACGAGCAGTACTTC	CASSRGHQYEQYF	NA	NA	TRBV6-2/TRBV6-3	TRBJ2-7
TGCGCCAGTGGACAGTCTATGAACACTGAAGCTTTCTTT	CASGQSMNTEAFF	NA	NA	TRBV5-1	TRBJ1-1
TGTGCCACCAGTGATTCGACAGGGGATAGCACAGATACGCAGTATTTT	CATSDSTGDSTDTQYF	TRBD1	NA	TRBV24-1	TRBJ2-3
TGTGCCAGCAGTGAAGGGACAGGGAGGACTCAGCCCCAGCATTTT	CASSEGTGRTQPQHF	TRBD1	NA	TRBV2	TRBJ1-5
TGTGCCACCAGCAGATCCAAGAAGGGGGATACGCAGTATTTT	CATSRSKKGDTQYF	NA	NA	TRBV15	TRBJ2-3
TGTGCTAGTGGGCCCCCCCCGGGGGATCTGAACATTCAGTACTTC	CASGPPPGDLNIQYF	NA	NA	TRBV12-5	TRBJ2-4
TGTGCCAGCAGCCCCGGGACTGCGGGAGCTTTCTTT	CASSPGTAGAFF	NA	NA	TRBV14	TRBJ1-1
TGTGCCAGCAGTTTTCAGGGGGCGGTCATTGGCTACACCTTC	CASSFQGAVIGYTF	TRBD1	NA	TRBV28	TRBJ1-2
TGTGCCAGCAGCCAGAGATCTGGGACTAGCGGGGGAGCCAAAAACATTCAGTACTTC	CASSQRSGTSGGAKNIQYF	TRBD2	NA	TRBV7-2	TRBJ2-4
TGCAGTGCTACCAGTGGAAACACCATATATTTT	CSATSGNTIYF	NA	NA	TRBV20-1	TRBJ1-3
TGTGCCAGTAGTACCAGGACTGGGACAGCGGCCGAGCAGTACTTC	CASSTRTGTAAEQYF	TRBD1	few	TRBV19	TRBJ2-7
TGTGCCAGCAGGGACTTGCTCACAGATACGCAGTATTTT	CASRDLLTDTQYF	NA	NA	TRBV25-1	TRBJ2-3
TGTGCCATCAGCGCCCGGACAGGGTCCAGCGGCTACACCTTC	CAISARTGSSGYTF	TRBD1	few	TRBV10-3	TRBJ1-2
TGTGCCACCAGCAGAGATCCCTTTCTACAGGGAGAGGGAGAAAAACTGTTTTTT	CATSRDPFLQGEGEKLFF	NA	NA	TRBV15	TRBJ1-4
TGTGCCAGCAGCATAACAGGGGCCGGAAAGAAAGAAGCTTTCTTT	CASSITGAGKKEAFF	TRBD1	NA	TRBV9	TRBJ1-1
TGTGCCAGCAGCTCGGGACTAGCGGAACAAGAGACCCAGTACTTC	CASSSGLAEQETQYF	TRBD2	once	TRBV5-5	TRBJ2-5
TGTGCCAGCAGCCAAGATGAGCGGGAGTACTACGAGCAGTACTTC	CASSQDEREYYEQYF	TRBD2	NA	TRBV4-2	TRBJ2-7
TGCGCCAGCGCTCGAGTCGGTAGAACCGGGGAGCTGTTTTTT	CASARVGRTGELFF	NA	NA	TRBV4-1	TRBJ2-2
TGCGCCAGCAGCCAAGCGGGGACAGGAGACTACGAGCAGTACTTC	CASSQAGTGDYEQYF	TRBD1	NA	TRBV4-1	TRBJ2-7
TGTGCCACCCCCCGACAGGAGAACACTGAAGCTTTCTTT	CATPRQENTEAFF	NA	NA	TRBV6-5	TRBJ1-1
TGTGCCAGCAGCTTAACCCACGGGACTAGAATTAGCGAGCAGTACTTC	CASSLTHGTRISEQYF	TRBD2	NA	TRBV7-2	TRBJ2-7
TGTGCCAGCAGCTCTGACAGATACTACAATGAGCAGTTCTTC	CASSSDRYYNEQFF	NA	NA	TRBV5-5	TRBJ2-1
TGTGCCAGCAGTTACTCGACGGGGGGCAATCAGCCCCAGCATTTT	CASSYSTGGNQPQHF	NA	NA	TRBV6-5	TRBJ1-5
TGCAGTGCTAGTAAGGGGGGGGTCTATAGCAATCAGCCCCAGCATTTT	CSASKGGVYSNQPQHF	NA	medium-sized	TRBV20-1	TRBJ1-5
TGTGCCAGCAGCTTCTCAATAGTAGTGCTTATCCCAGATACGCAGTATTTT	CASSFSIVVLIPDTQYF	NA	NA	TRBV7-9	TRBJ2-3
TGTGCCAGCAGCCGTTCTAATGAAAAACTGTTTTTT	CASSRSNEKLFF	NA	NA	TRBV12-3/TRBV12-4	TRBJ1-4
TGTGCCAGTATTGGGACAGGGTCAGGACTAGTTACCGGGGAGCTGTTTTTT	CASIGTGSGLVTGELFF	TRBD1	NA	TRBV19	TRBJ2-2
TGTGCCAGCGACGACAGGGCGGAGAGTACTGAAGCTTTCTTT	CASDDRAESTEAFF	TRBD1	NA	TRBV7-9	TRBJ1-1
TGCAGTGCTAGTCTCGAGGGCGCGGAGCCCCAGCATTTT	CSASLEGAEPQHF	NA	NA	TRBV20-1	TRBJ1-5
TGTGCCAGCAGTGGACAGGCGGGGAACACTGAAGCTTTCTTT	CASSGQAGNTEAFF	NA	once	TRBV2	TRBJ1-1
TGCGCCAGCAGCACCGACAGAAGCACAGATACGCAGTATTTT	CASSTDRSTDTQYF	NA	NA	TRBV5-1	TRBJ2-3
TGTGCCACCAGCAGAGAATTGGGCCGAAGACAGGGTCAGGAGACCCAGTACTTC	CATSRELGRRQGQETQYF	TRBD1	NA	TRBV15	TRBJ2-5
TGTGCCAGTAGCGGACAGTCACTCACCGGGGAGCTGTTTTTT	CASSGQSLTGELFF	NA	NA	TRBV19	TRBJ2-2
TGTGCCATCAGTGCCATCGTAGCGGGAGCGAACACCGGGGAGCTGTTTTTT	CAISAIVAGANTGELFF	TRBD2	NA	TRBV10-3	TRBJ2-2
TGTGCCAGCAGTTATGGTGGGGGAGGCAAAAACATTCAGTACTTC	CASSYGGGGKNIQYF	NA	NA	TRBV28	TRBJ2-4
TGTGCCAGCAGTACTAGCGAGAGCTCCTACAATGAGCAGTTCTTC	CASSTSESSYNEQFF	TRBD2	few	TRBV27	TRBJ2-1
TGTGCCAGCAGTGAACCGAGACCGGGACAGATCAGATATAGCAATCAGCCCCAGCATTTT	CASSEPRPGQIRYSNQPQHF	TRBD1	NA	TRBV6-1	TRBJ1-5
TGTGCCAGCAGCCAAGATCTGTGGGGCCGCGTAAGAAACACCATATATTTT	CASSQDLWGRVRNTIYF	NA	NA	TRBV4-2	TRBJ1-3
TGTGCCAGCAGCCAAGATGGCTCTGGGGCTAGCGGCAGCTCCTACAATGAGCAGTTCTTC	CASSQDGSGASGSSYNEQFF	TRBD2	few	TRBV4-2	TRBJ2-1
TGTGCCAGCAGGACGGACAGAGTTGGACCCCAGCATTTT	CASRTDRVGPQHF	NA	NA	TRBV6-5	TRBJ1-5
TGCGCCAGCAGCCTCCTGACAGGGGGCTATGGCTACACCTTC	CASSLLTGGYGYTF	TRBD1	NA	TRBV5-1	TRBJ1-2
TGTGCCACCAGACTAGCGGGAGGTAGGGATACGCAGTATTTT	CATRLAGGRDTQYF	TRBD2	NA	TRBV2	TRBJ2-3
TGTGCCAGCAGCCAGTCACTAGCGGGTGTAGACACCGGGGAGCTGTTTTTT	CASSQSLAGVDTGELFF	TRBD2	NA	TRBV3-1/TRBV3-2	TRBJ2-2
TGTGCCAGTAGTATAGGGTGGTTGGGGGCGGTCGGCACTGAAGCTTTCTTT	CASSIGWLGAVGTEAFF	NA	NA	TRBV19	TRBJ1-1
TGCGCCAGCAGCCAAAATCGACTAGCCGGTACAGATACGCAGTATTTT	CASSQNRLAGTDTQYF	TRBD2	NA	TRBV4-1	TRBJ2-3
TGTGCCAGCAGCTTAGAGGGGGGTGCGGGGACTGAAGCTTTCTTT	CASSLEGGAGTEAFF	NA	once	TRBV11-3	TRBJ1-1
TGTGCCAGCAGCTTAGAGCGGGTAGTCCACGAGCAGTACTTC	CASSLERVVHEQYF	NA	NA	TRBV7-2	TRBJ2-7
TGTGCCAGCGCAGCGAGGGGGGATACGCAGTATTTT	CASAARGDTQYF	NA	NA	TRBV18	TRBJ2-3